This passage covers 21 T cell receptor beta chains from one sample sequenced in a study of blood T cell repertoires in COVID-19. Only in-frame clones appear in the TCRdb table, and some are missing; sequencing was by immunoSEQ multiplex PCR. The table lists 85,000 to 95,000 clones, around nine tenths of them singletons, with 15% to 20% in the top ten. Material: peripheral blood. These receptors were obtained from a woman older than 75 with acute or convalescent COVID-19.

V and J are TRBV7-2 and TRBJ2-7; 14 bases are a match to TRBD2. The CDR3 totals 19 residues. The junction had 13 bases not matched to a gene; V was cut back by 2 bases and J by 4 bases. Germline lookup yields CDR1 SGHTA and CDR2 FQGNSA. For the CDR3, the DNA is TGTGCCAGCAGCTTAAGGCCGGGACTAGCGGGGGTGACGAGTTACGAGCAGTACTTC. Translating gives CASSLRPGLAGVTSYEQYF.

V gene TRBV6-5 combines with J gene TRBJ2-2, with TRBD1 identical over 10 bases. J was trimmed by 5 bases and V by 8 bases; bases with no gene match: 2. Germline loops: CDR1 MNHEY, CDR2 SVGAGI. This CDR3 is built from 13 residues. In DNA, the CDR3 is TGTGCCAGCGAGGACAGGGGGACCGGGGAGCTGTTTTTT. It is translated as CASEDRGTGELFF.

The chain links TRBV4-1 to TRBJ1-3; no clear D. This CDR3 is built from 16 residues. Germline loops: CDR1 MGHRA, CDR2 YSYEKL. V was shortened by 1 base and J by 0 bases, with 10 bases between the two germline ends. CDR3 protein: CASSQGPESSGNTIYF. CDR3 nucleotides: TGCGCCAGCAGCCAAGGCCCGGAGAGCTCTGGAAACACCATATATTTT.

The chain is built from TRBV28 and TRBJ1-5, with 7 bases fitting TRBD1. Germline lookup yields CDR1 MDHEN and CDR2 SYDVKM. The trim removed 3 bases at V and 2 bases at J, leaving 1 base unmatched. CDR3 length: 14 residues. CDR3 loop: CASSFQGGNQPQHF. Here the CDR3 DNA reads TGTGCCAGCAGTTTTCAGGGGGGCAATCAGCCCCAGCATTTT.

This clone was picked up a small number of times. The J gene is TRBJ1-5, the V gene TRBV12-5; 7 positions match TRBD1. Germline V lookup: CDR1 LGHNT, CDR2 FRNRAP. This CDR3 spans 14 amino acids. The V segment lost 6 bases and the J segment 3 bases; nucleotides outside the gene matches: 5. The CDR3 coding sequence is TGTGCTAGTGGCCCGGGACAGTTCAATCAGCCCCAGCATTTT. Amino acid sequence: CASGPGQFNQPQHF.

Here the CDR3 reads CASSSQGDRYNEQFF. In DNA, the CDR3 is TGTGCCAGCAGCTCCCAGGGAGACAGGTACAATGAGCAGTTCTTC. The chain joins TRBV7-3 to TRBJ2-1; perhaps TRBD1 as D (6 bases). Trimming took off 4 bases at V and 4 bases at J, with 14 bases between the two ends. CDR1 is SGHTA and CDR2 is FQGTGA in the germline V gene. CDR3 length: 15 amino acids.

The chain combines TRBV5-1 with TRBJ1-2, with a weak D call TRBD1 (5 bases). V dropped 7 bases and J dropped 4 bases, with 14 bases sitting between them. The CDR3 sequence is 13 residues long. CDR1 is SGHRS, CDR2 YFSETQ, per germline. CDR3 loop: CASSPGLPYGYTF. DNA for the CDR3: TGCGCCAGCTCTCCGGGACTCCCCTATGGCTACACCTTC.

This chain joins TRBV5-6 and TRBJ1-6; D is possibly TRBD1 (5 bases). V dropped 3 bases and J dropped 10 bases, with 14 bases sitting between them. CDR3 length: 14 residues. Germline CDR1 and CDR2: SGHDT and YYEEEE. This CDR3 reads CASSYPGGVSPLHF. The CDR3 DNA follows: TGTGCCAGCAGCTACCCGGGAGGGGTATCACCCCTCCACTTT.

The CDR3 spells CASSRTSGGALSTDTQYF. The CDR3 nucleotides read TGTGCCAGTAGTAGGACTAGCGGGGGGGCCTTGTCCACAGATACGCAGTATTTT. J is TRBJ2-3 and V is TRBV19, with TRBD2 matching 15 bases. Germline V gene lookup returns CDR1 LNHDA and CDR2 SQIVND (reference sequence). The CDR3 runs 18 residues. V gave up 4 bases and J gave up 2 bases; unmatched junction bases: 7.

Here the CDR3 DNA reads TGTGCCAGCAGCTTATGGCGGGGGCTGGCCTACAATGAGCAGTTCTTC. Protein: CASSLWRGLAYNEQFF. The chain is built from TRBV11-3 and TRBJ2-1; the D gene is possibly TRBD2 (7 bases). Germline CDR1 SGHNT, CDR2 YENEEA. The ends were cut back, 2 bases at V and 2 bases at J, with 13 bases in the middle. The CDR3 sequence is 16 residues long.

The chain joins TRBV20-1 to TRBJ2-7; 8 nucleotides agree with TRBD2. From germline, CDR1 is DFQATT and CDR2 SNEGSKA (reference sequence). This CDR3 region has 13 residues. V trimming: 3 bases; J trimming: 3 bases; junction bases outside the gene matches: 4. The CDR3 coding sequence is TGCAGTGCTAGTGAGCGGGGGAGCTACGAGCAGTACTTC. Translating it yields CSASERGSYEQYF.

The chain recombines TRBV5-1 with TRBJ2-2; possible D gene TRBD2, 7 bases. The CDR3 sequence is 15 residues long. The V and J ends lost 1 base and 6 bases respectively, with 13 bases between them. CDR1 and CDR2 from the germline V gene are SGHRS and YFSETQ. CDR3 sequence reads: CASSLRAGAPGELFF. CDR3 nucleotides: TGCGCCAGCAGCTTGAGGGCGGGGGCTCCCGGGGAGCTGTTTTTT.

The V and J genes are TRBV5-4 and TRBJ1-6; no firm D call. Germline CDR1 and CDR2: SGHNT and YYREEE (reference sequence). V was trimmed by 2 bases and J by 10 bases, leaving 10 bases between them. The CDR3 has 13 amino acids. CDR3 coding DNA: TGTGCCAGCAGCTTCGAGAGGATCTCACCCCTCCACTTT. Translation gives CASSFERISPLHF.

This clone was counted between two and nine times. The chain recombines TRBV3-1 (or the pseudogene TRBV3-2) with TRBJ1-5, with 7 nucleotides matching TRBD1. Germline V gene data show CDR1 as LGHDT and CDR2 as YNNKEL (reference sequence). With 1 base clipped from V and 7 bases from J, the junction kept 10 bases outside the gene matches. The CDR3 covers 16 residues. In DNA, the CDR3 is TGTGCCAGCAGCCAAGCCTGGACAGGTTATGGGCAGCCCCAGCATTTT. Protein: CASSQAWTGYGQPQHF.

This chain connects TRBV18 to TRBJ1-2; 7 bases agree with TRBD1. With 2 bases clipped from V and 5 bases from J, the junction kept 5 bases outside the gene matches. This CDR3 contains 14 residues. CDR1 is KGHSH, CDR2 LQKENI, per germline. Here the CDR3 DNA reads TGTGCCAGCTCACCAGAACAGGGGAGTTATGGCTACACCTTC. As protein: CASSPEQGSYGYTF.

The chain carries TRBV29-1 and TRBJ1-2; D is perhaps TRBD1 (6 bases). The germline V and J ends were trimmed by 6 bases and 8 bases, with 16 bases remaining between them. Germline values: CDR1 SQVTM, CDR2 ANQGSEA. The CDR3 runs to 12 residues. CDR3 sequence (DNA): TGCAGCGTAACGGACAGCGTCGAGGGCTACACCTTC. It encodes CSVTDSVEGYTF.

The chain joins TRBV19 to TRBJ2-2, with D possibly matching TRBD2 (6 bases). The CDR3 is made up of 14 amino acids. Trimming took 8 bases from V and 2 from J, leaving 12 bases between them. Germline lookup yields CDR1 LNHDA and CDR2 SQIVND (reference sequence). Here the CDR3 reads CASSPGVNTGELFF. As DNA, the CDR3 is TGTGCCAGTTCACCGGGGGTAAACACCGGGGAGCTGTTTTTT. The variable domain in full, with the rest retrieved from reference TRBV19 and TRBJ2-2, is DGGITQSPKYLFRKEGQNVTLSCEQNLNHDAMYWYRQDPGQGLRLIYYSQIVNDFQKGDIAEGYSVSREKKESFPLTVTSAQKNPTAFYLCASSPGVNTGELFFGEGSRLTVL.

V and J are TRBV4-1 and TRBJ2-3, with D unresolved. This CDR3 region has 15 residues. The germline V gene encodes CDR1 MGHRA and CDR2 YSYEKL. The V end lost 2 bases, the J end lost 0 bases, and 9 bases lay between the germline ends. The CDR3 loop is CASSQLPQSTDTQYF. The CDR3 DNA reads as TGCGCCAGCAGCCAACTCCCCCAGAGCACAGATACGCAGTATTTT.

The V gene is TRBV7-2, the J gene TRBJ2-2, with D perhaps matching TRBD2 (5 bases). There are 18 residues in the CDR3. Trimming pared 2 bases from V and 0 bases from J, leaving 16 bases between. Germline CDR1 and CDR2: SGHTA and FQGNSA. The CDR3 reads CASSLSALAAANTGELFF. In nucleotides, the CDR3 is TGTGCCAGCAGCTTAAGTGCCCTAGCAGCCGCGAACACCGGGGAGCTGTTTTTT.

Note on this clone: Distinct nucleotide sequences in the sample also encode this CDR3. The J gene is TRBJ2-3, the V gene TRBV18; 8 bases match TRBD1. This CDR3 has 15 residues. The germline V gene encodes CDR1 KGHSH and CDR2 LQKENI. Germline trimming cut 3 bases from V and 0 bases from J; bases unmatched to any gene: 2. The CDR3: CASSPTGGSTDTQYF. CDR3 DNA: TGTGCCAGCTCACCCACAGGGGGTAGCACAGATACGCAGTATTTT.

This chain links TRBV3-1 (or the pseudogene TRBV3-2) with TRBJ2-1; 8 positions agree with TRBD1. With 4 bases clipped from V and 5 bases from J, the junction kept 1 base outside the gene matches. The CDR3 extends over 13 amino acids. Germline CDR1 reads LGHDT; CDR2 reads YNNKEL (reference sequence). DNA for the CDR3: TGTGCCAGCAGCCGGACAGGGAACAATGAGCAGTTCTTC. Translation: CASSRTGNNEQFF.